These T cell receptor beta chains were read from a single sample in a study of blood T cell repertoires in COVID-19. Method: immunoSEQ multiplex PCR; TCRdb's copy keeps in-frame clones and lacks some. The sample consists of roughly 260,000 clones, about nine tenths of them appearing once. Specimen: PBMCs or T cells enriched from blood (not recorded which). The receptors here all came from a human donor in a cohort exposed to, infected with or recovered from COVID-19 (not recorded which). The donor label of this sample is uncertain. CDR3s include the opening cysteine and the closing phenylalanine or tryptophan. D genes are given only for firm matches. Rows may omit the clone size; those that give it use once, few, many or a size class.

>TRBD2|-|TRBV5-4|TRBJ2-3
TGTGCCAGCAGCTCAGGGACTAGCGGGGGAGCAGATACGCAGTATTTT
CASSSGTSGGADTQYF
>TRBD1|-|TRBV24-1|TRBJ2-1
TGTGCCACCAGTGACCCTGGGACAGGGCAGGGGGACTACAATGAGCAGTTCTTC
CATSDPGTGQGDYNEQFF
>-|-|TRBV12-3/TRBV12-4|TRBJ2-3
TGTGCCAGCGCCGAGAACACAGATACGCAGTATTTT
CASAENTDTQYF
>-|-|TRBV9|TRBJ1-6
TGTGCCCCTAAAGGCGGGGAGAGTAATTCACCCCTCCACTTT
CAPKGGESNSPLHF
>TRBD1|-|TRBV13|TRBJ1-2
TGTGCCAGCAGCTTGGACAGGGGGGACGACTATGGCTACACCTTC
CASSLDRGDDYGYTF
>-|many|TRBV19|TRBJ1-1
TGTGCCAGTAGTATAGACTGGGACATGCAGGGTACTGAAGCTTTCTTT
CASSIDWDMQGTEAFF
>TRBD2|-|TRBV5-4|TRBJ2-3
TGTGCCAGCAGCACCCTGCTAGCGGAGAGCACAGATACGCAGTATTTT
CASSTLLAESTDTQYF
>-|-|TRBV5-3|TRBJ1-2
TGTGCCAGAAGCCCGGACAATACCAGCTATGGCTACACCTTC
CARSPDNTSYGYTF
>TRBD1|once|TRBV6-5|TRBJ1-2
TGTGCCAGCATTGGGGGACAGGGGTTGAATGGCTACACCTTC
CASIGGQGLNGYTF
>TRBD2|-|TRBV7-2|TRBJ2-2
TGTGCCAGCAGCCCCGCCCTTCCTAGCGGGGTAAGCCCCGGGGAGCTGTTTTTT
CASSPALPSGVSPGELFF
>TRBD2|-|TRBV6-5|TRBJ2-5
TGTGCCAGCACCCGAGGGACTAGTGCAGAGACCCAGTACTTC
CASTRGTSAETQYF
>-|-|TRBV19|TRBJ1-2
TGTGCCAGTAGTATCTCCCCACCGGGAAACTATGGCTACACCTTC
CASSISPPGNYGYTF
>-|-|TRBV10-3|TRBJ1-2
TGTGCCACGTCGTCGTTAGAATACACCTTC
CATSSLEYTF
>TRBD2|-|TRBV9|TRBJ2-3
TGTGCCAGCAGCAGCTGGACTAGCGGAACAGATACGCAGTATTTT
CASSSWTSGTDTQYF
>TRBD2|once|TRBV19|TRBJ2-3
TGTGCCAGTAGTTCACTAGCGGGGGGAGGGGATACGCAGTATTTT
CASSSLAGGGDTQYF
>-|-|TRBV30|TRBJ1-1
TGTGCCTGGAGCAAGAGGCGGGAAACTGAAGCTTTCTTT
CAWSKRRETEAFF
>-|-|TRBV5-1|TRBJ2-7
TGCGCCAGCAGCTCCGCCTACGAGCAGTACTTC
CASSSAYEQYF
>TRBD1|-|TRBV25-1|TRBJ2-7
TGTGCCAGCAGTGGGGACAGGGCCCCCTACGAGCAGTACTTC
CASSGDRAPYEQYF
>TRBD1|-|TRBV7-2|TRBJ1-6
TGTGCCAGCAGCTCGCAGGGGGGCTATAATTCACCCCTCCACTTT
CASSSQGGYNSPLHF
>-|-|TRBV7-9|TRBJ1-1
TGTGCCAGCAGCTTAGGGGTTCGAGGAATGAACACTGAAGCTTTCTTT
CASSLGVRGMNTEAFF
>-|-|TRBV5-6|TRBJ2-7
TGTGCCAGCAGCTTGCGCGATATCCTTCGCTACGAGCAGTACTTC
CASSLRDILRYEQYF
>TRBD2|-|TRBV7-8|TRBJ2-1
TGTGCCAGCTGTAAAAGCGGGAAGGACAATGAGCAGTTCTTC
CASCKSGKDNEQFF
>TRBD2|-|TRBV18|TRBJ2-7
TGTGCCAGCTCACTCTCTCAAGCGGGGGCCGCCGGCGAGCAGTACTTC
CASSLSQAGAAGEQYF
>-|-|TRBV30|TRBJ1-5
TGTGCCTGGAACCCAGAGGTTAATCAGCCCCAGCATTTT
CAWNPEVNQPQHF
>-|-|TRBV5-4|TRBJ1-2
TGTGCCAGCAGCGAGAACCAGGGACACCTCTATGGCTACACCTTC
CASSENQGHLYGYTF
>TRBD2|-|TRBV19|TRBJ2-4
TGTGCCAGTAGTACACTGCGGGGGAGGGCCAAAAACATTCAGTACTTC
CASSTLRGRAKNIQYF
>-|-|TRBV7-9|TRBJ2-7
TGTGCCAGCAGCTTAGTTGGAGCTTACGAGCAGTACTTC
CASSLVGAYEQYF
>TRBD2|-|TRBV19|TRBJ2-1
TGTGCCAGTAGTCCCAGGACTAGCGGGGGGCCACACAATGAGCAGTTCTTC
CASSPRTSGGPHNEQFF
>-|-|TRBV9|TRBJ2-2
TGTGCCAGCAGCGTAGCTACTTCGAACACCGGGGAGCTGTTTTTT
CASSVATSNTGELFF
>-|-|TRBV21-1|TRBJ2-5
TGTGCCAGCAGCACCTTTTTTACCCTAGCGGGGGGCCCGGAGACCCAGTACTTC
CASSTFFTLAGGPETQYF
>-|-|TRBV9|TRBJ2-7
TGTGCCAGCAGCGTAGGGGTTCGGGGTTCCTACGAGCAGTACTTC
CASSVGVRGSYEQYF
>TRBD1|-|TRBV10-3|TRBJ2-2
TGTGCCATCAGAGTAGCAAAAACAGGGGTCACCGGGGAGCTGTTTTTT
CAIRVAKTGVTGELFF
>-|-|TRBV7-3|TRBJ2-5
TGTGCCAGCAGCTTAACTGGGGAGGAAGAGACCCAGTACTTC
CASSLTGEEETQYF
>-|-|TRBV11-2|TRBJ1-2
TGTGCCAGCAGCGGCGGATGGGGGCGCAACTATGGCTACACCTTC
CASSGGWGRNYGYTF
>-|-|TRBV6-1|TRBJ2-3
TGTGCCAGCAGTGAAATTGCAGGGGGCACAGATACGCAGTATTTT
CASSEIAGGTDTQYF
>-|-|TRBV2|TRBJ1-5
TGTGCCAGCAGTGAAAACAGCTTCAATCAGCCCCAGCATTTT
CASSENSFNQPQHF
>-|-|TRBV27|TRBJ1-2
TGTGCCAGCAGTTGGACGGGAGGATATGGCTACACCTTC
CASSWTGGYGYTF
>TRBD1|-|TRBV10-3|TRBJ2-1
TGTGCCATCAGTGGTATGACAGGGGGGGTTTCGTTGACTGAGCAGTTCTTC
CAISGMTGGVSLTEQFF
>-|-|TRBV7-9|TRBJ1-2
TGTGCCAGCAGCTTAGAGTCTACGGAGTATGGCTACACCTTC
CASSLESTEYGYTF
>-|-|TRBV24-1|TRBJ2-1
TGTGCCACCAGTGGGACAGTAACAGGCTTCTACAATGAGCAGTTCTTC
CATSGTVTGFYNEQFF
>-|once|TRBV2|TRBJ1-1
TGTGCCAGCAGTGTAGGCAGGGGCACTGAAGCTTTCTTT
CASSVGRGTEAFF
>TRBD1|-|TRBV4-2|TRBJ2-3
TGTGCCAGCAGCGCCGGACAGGGGTTTACAGATACGCAGTATTTT
CASSAGQGFTDTQYF
>-|-|TRBV18|TRBJ1-1
TGTGCCAGCTCACCACCGGATGGTTTCGGGGTAGCCACTGAAGCTTTCTTT
CASSPPDGFGVATEAFF
>TRBD1|-|TRBV7-2|TRBJ2-7
TGTGCCAGCACCTTCGGGACAGGGAGCTCCTACGAGCAGTACTTC
CASTFGTGSSYEQYF
>TRBD2|-|TRBV7-7|TRBJ2-3
TGTGCCAGCAGCAGGACTAGCGGGGGCACAGATACGCAGTATTTT
CASSRTSGGTDTQYF